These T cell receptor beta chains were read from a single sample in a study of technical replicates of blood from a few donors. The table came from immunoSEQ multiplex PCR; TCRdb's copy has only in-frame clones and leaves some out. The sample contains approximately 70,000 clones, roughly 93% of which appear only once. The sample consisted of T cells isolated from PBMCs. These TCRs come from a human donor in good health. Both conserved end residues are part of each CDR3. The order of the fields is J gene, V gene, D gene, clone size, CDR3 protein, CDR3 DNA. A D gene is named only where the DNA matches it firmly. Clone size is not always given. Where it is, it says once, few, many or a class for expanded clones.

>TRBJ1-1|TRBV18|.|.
CASSGENTEAFF
TGTGCCAGCTCAGGAGAGAACACTGAAGCTTTCTTT
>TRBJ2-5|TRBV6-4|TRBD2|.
CASSIAGGRQETQYF
TGTGCCAGCAGTATTGCGGGAGGCCGACAAGAGACCCAGTACTTC
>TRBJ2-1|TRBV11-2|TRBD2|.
CASSLGGASGANEQFF
TGTGCCAGCAGCTTAGGGGGGGCTAGCGGGGCGAATGAGCAGTTCTTC
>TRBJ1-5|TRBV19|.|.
CASSPALTGQPQHF
TGTGCCAGTAGTCCAGCCCTAACAGGCCAGCCCCAGCATTTT
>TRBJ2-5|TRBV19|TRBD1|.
CASSPDRVETQYF
TGTGCCAGTAGCCCCGACAGGGTCGAGACCCAGTACTTC
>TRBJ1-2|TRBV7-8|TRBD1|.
CASSLTGQVYGYTF
TGTGCCAGCAGCTTAACAGGACAGGTCTATGGCTACACCTTC
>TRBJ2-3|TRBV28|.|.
CASSVIDTQYF
TGTGCCAGCAGTGTTATAGATACGCAGTATTTT
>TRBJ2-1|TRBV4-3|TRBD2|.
CASSQEAGAGLAGYNEQFF
TGCGCCAGCAGCCAAGAGGCGGGGGCGGGACTAGCGGGATATAATGAGCAGTTCTTC
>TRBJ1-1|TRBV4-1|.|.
CASSHPTVNTEAFF
TGCGCCAGCAGCCACCCGACAGTTAACACTGAAGCTTTCTTT
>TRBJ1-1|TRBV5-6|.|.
CASSFQGNTEAFF
TGTGCCAGCAGCTTTCAGGGGAACACTGAAGCTTTCTTT
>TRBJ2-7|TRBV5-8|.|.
CASTLSYEQYF
TGTGCCAGCACCCTCTCCTACGAGCAGTACTTC
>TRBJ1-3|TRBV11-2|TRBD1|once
CASSLEGQVSGNTIYF
TGTGCCAGCAGCTTAGAGGGACAGGTCTCTGGAAACACCATATATTTT
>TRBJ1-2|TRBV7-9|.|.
CASSQGGGYTF
TGTGCCAGCAGCCAGGGTGGAGGCTACACCTTC
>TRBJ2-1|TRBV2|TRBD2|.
CASTPGLAEYNEQFF
TGTGCCAGCACCCCGGGACTAGCGGAATACAATGAGCAGTTCTTC
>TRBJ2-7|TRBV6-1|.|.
CASSEDGIRGYEQYF
TGTGCCAGCAGTGAAGACGGTATAAGGGGCTACGAGCAGTACTTC
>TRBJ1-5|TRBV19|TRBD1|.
CASSKNSGGLSNQPQHF
TGTGCCAGTAGTAAGAATTCAGGGGGCTTAAGCAATCAGCCCCAGCATTTT
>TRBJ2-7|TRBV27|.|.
CASSPQIPYEQYF
TGTGCCAGCAGTCCTCAGATTCCCTACGAGCAGTACTTC
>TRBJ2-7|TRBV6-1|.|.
CASFGGTAYEQYF
TGTGCCAGCTTTGGAGGGACGGCCTACGAGCAGTACTTC
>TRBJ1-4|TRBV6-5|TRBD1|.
CASSYLTGAEKLFF
TGTGCCAGCAGTTATCTCACAGGGGCTGAAAAACTGTTTTTT
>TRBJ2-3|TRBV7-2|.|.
CASSRVPDTQYF
TGTGCCAGCAGCCGGGTGCCGGATACGCAGTATTTT
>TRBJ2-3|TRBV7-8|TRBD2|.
CASSFLAGVIADTQYF
TGTGCCAGCAGCTTTCTAGCGGGAGTTATAGCAGATACGCAGTATTTT
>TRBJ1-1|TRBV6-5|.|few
CASTPGGVPNTEAFF
TGTGCCAGCACTCCGGGTGGAGTCCCGAACACTGAAGCTTTCTTT
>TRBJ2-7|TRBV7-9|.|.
CASSLVFRGSYEQYF
TGTGCCAGCAGCTTAGTTTTCAGGGGCTCCTACGAGCAGTACTTC
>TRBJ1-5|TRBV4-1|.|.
CASSQGGENQPQHF
TGCGCCAGCAGCCAAGGGGGGGAGAATCAGCCCCAGCATTTT
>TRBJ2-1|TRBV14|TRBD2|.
CASSQLGLADNEQFF
TGTGCCAGCAGCCAACTGGGACTAGCGGACAATGAGCAGTTCTTC
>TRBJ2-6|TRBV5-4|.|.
CASSSGGDRVLFGANVLTF
TGTGCCAGCAGCTCGGGGGGGGACAGGGTCTTATTTGGGGCCAACGTCCTGACTTTC
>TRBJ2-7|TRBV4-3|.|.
CASSQTAPQGAYEQYF
TGCGCCAGCAGCCAAACAGCACCTCAGGGTGCCTACGAGCAGTACTTC
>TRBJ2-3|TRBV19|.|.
CASSISDTQYF
TGTGCCAGTAGTATCTCAGATACGCAGTATTTT
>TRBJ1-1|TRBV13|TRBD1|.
CASSSDRGHPMNTEAFF
TGTGCCAGCAGTTCCGACAGGGGGCACCCAATGAACACTGAAGCTTTCTTT
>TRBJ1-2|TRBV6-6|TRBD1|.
CASSYSVDRGDGYTF
TGTGCCAGCAGTTACTCTGTGGACAGGGGTGATGGCTACACCTTC
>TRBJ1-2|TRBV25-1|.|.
CASSSQTWGGGYTF
TGTGCCAGCAGTTCTCAGACCTGGGGAGGTGGCTACACCTTC
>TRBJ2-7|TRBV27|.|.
CASSPDREVYEQYF
TGTGCCAGCAGCCCCGACAGGGAGGTATACGAGCAGTACTTC
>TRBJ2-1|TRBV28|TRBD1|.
CASSRDREYNEQFF
TGTGCCAGCAGCCGGGACAGGGAGTACAATGAGCAGTTCTTC
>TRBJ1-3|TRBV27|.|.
CASSLTMGGSSGNTIYF
TGTGCCAGCAGTTTAACAATGGGCGGGAGCTCTGGAAACACCATATATTTT
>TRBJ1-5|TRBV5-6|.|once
CASSLGGPGLIVNQPQHF
TGTGCCAGCAGCTTGGGGGGCCCGGGACTAATCGTCAATCAGCCCCAGCATTTT
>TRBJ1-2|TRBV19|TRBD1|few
CASSSTGEYGYTF
TGTGCCAGTAGTAGTACAGGGGAGTATGGCTACACCTTC
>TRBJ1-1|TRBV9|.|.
CASSVDKNTEAFF
TGTGCCAGCAGCGTAGATAAGAACACTGAAGCTTTCTTT
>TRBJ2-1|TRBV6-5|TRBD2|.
CASSYGRGPIEQFF
TGTGCCAGCAGTTACGGGAGGGGTCCGATAGAGCAGTTCTTC
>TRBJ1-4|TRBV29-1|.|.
CSVPGSGNEKLFF
TGCAGCGTCCCCGGGTCGGGTAATGAAAAACTGTTTTTT
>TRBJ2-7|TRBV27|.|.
CASSPASMGSYEQYF
TGTGCCAGCAGCCCAGCGTCCATGGGCTCCTACGAGCAGTACTTC
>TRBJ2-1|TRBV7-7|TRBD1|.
CASSRDSYNEQFF
TGTGCCAGCAGCCGGGACAGTTACAATGAGCAGTTCTTC
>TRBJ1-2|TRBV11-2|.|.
CASSLGGAGGYTF
TGTGCCAGCAGCTTAGGTGGAGCTGGGGGCTACACCTTC
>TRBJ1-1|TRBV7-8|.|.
CASSYHRENTEAFF
TGTGCCAGCAGCTATCACAGGGAGAACACTGAAGCTTTCTTT
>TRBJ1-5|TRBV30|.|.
CAWSVLGQPQHF
TGTGCCTGGAGTGTACTCGGGCAGCCCCAGCATTTT
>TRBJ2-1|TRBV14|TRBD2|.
CASSQGPAGVYNEQFF
TGTGCCAGCAGCCAAGGTCCAGCGGGAGTTTACAATGAGCAGTTCTTC
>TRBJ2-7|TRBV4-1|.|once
CASSSPPGVGEQYF
TGCGCCAGCAGCAGTCCCCCGGGGGTAGGGGAGCAGTACTTC
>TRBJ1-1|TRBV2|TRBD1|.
CASSDGQGGITEAFF
TGTGCCAGCAGTGATGGACAGGGGGGGATCACTGAAGCTTTCTTT
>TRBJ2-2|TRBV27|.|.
CASSFGLTNTGELFF
TGTGCCAGCAGTTTCGGACTCACTAACACCGGGGAGCTGTTTTTT
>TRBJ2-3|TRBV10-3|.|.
CAISKGGGVADTQYF
TGTGCCATCAGCAAAGGGGGAGGGGTAGCAGATACGCAGTATTTT
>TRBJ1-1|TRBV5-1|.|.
CASSFSSGMNTEAFF
TGCGCCAGCAGCTTTTCGTCGGGAATGAACACTGAAGCTTTCTTT
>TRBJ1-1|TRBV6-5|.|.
CASTGATEAFF
TGTGCCAGTACCGGTGCCACTGAAGCTTTCTTT
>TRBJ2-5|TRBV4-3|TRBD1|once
CASSQSGGRKTQYF
TGCGCCAGCAGCCAATCAGGGGGCAGAAAGACCCAGTACTTC
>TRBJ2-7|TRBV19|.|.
CASRDSQGDEQYF
TGTGCCAGCCGCGACAGTCAAGGAGACGAGCAGTACTTC
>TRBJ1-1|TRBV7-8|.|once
CASSHTTGSDTEAFF
TGTGCCAGCAGCCACACAACAGGGAGTGACACTGAAGCTTTCTTT
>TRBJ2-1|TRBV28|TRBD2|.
CASSIYSTVASGYDEQFF
TGTGCCAGCAGCATTTACAGTACCGTGGCTAGCGGGTACGATGAGCAGTTCTTC
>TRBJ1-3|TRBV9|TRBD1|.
CASSVDPGGSGNTIYF
TGTGCCAGCAGCGTAGATCCAGGGGGCTCTGGAAACACCATATATTTT
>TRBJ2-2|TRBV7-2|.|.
CASSLPGETGELFF
TGTGCCAGCAGCTTACCAGGGGAAACCGGGGAGCTGTTTTTT